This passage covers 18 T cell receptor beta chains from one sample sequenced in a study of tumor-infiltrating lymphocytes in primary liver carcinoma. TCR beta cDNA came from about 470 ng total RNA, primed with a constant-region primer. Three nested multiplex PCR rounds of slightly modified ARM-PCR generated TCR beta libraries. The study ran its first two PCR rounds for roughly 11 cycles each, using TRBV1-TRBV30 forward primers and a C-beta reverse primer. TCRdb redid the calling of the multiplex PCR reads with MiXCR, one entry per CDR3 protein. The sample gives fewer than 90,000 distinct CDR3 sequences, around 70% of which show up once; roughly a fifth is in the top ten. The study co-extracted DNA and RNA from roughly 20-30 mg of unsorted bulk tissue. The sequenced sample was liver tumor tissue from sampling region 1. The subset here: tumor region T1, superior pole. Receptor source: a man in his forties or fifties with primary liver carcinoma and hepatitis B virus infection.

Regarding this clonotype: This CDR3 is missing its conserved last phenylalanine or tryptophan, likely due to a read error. DNA for the CDR3: TGTGCCAGCAGCTTGGAGGGGGAGGGGGTCGGCTACACCGTC. It yields the protein CASSLEGEGVGYTV. The chain combines TRBV5-5 with TRBJ1-2; D perhaps matches TRBD1 (6 bases). CDR3 length equals 14 residues. Trimming took off 0 bases at V and 8 bases at J, with 14 bases between the two ends. Looked up from germline, CDR1 is SGHKS and CDR2 is YYEKEE (reference sequence).

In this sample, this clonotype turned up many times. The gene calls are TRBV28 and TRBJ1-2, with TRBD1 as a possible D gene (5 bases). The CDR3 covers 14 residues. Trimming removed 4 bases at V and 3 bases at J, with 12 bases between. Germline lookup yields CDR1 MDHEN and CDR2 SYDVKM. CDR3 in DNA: TGTGCCAGCAGTTCTCCGGGGCTTTACTATGGCTACACCTTC. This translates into CASSSPGLYYGYTF.

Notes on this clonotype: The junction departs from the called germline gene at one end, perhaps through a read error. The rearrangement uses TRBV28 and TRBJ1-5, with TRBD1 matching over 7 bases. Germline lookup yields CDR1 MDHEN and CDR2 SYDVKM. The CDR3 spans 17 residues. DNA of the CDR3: TGTGTCAGCCGCGTTACAAGGGGGCTAAGGACCAATCAGCCCCAGCATTTT. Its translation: CVSRVTRGLRTNQPQHF.

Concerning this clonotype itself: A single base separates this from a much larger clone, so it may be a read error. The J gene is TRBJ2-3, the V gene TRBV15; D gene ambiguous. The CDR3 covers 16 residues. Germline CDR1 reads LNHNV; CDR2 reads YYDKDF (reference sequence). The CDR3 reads CATCRDEMRSTDTQYF. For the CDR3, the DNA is TGTGCCACCTGCAGAGATGAAATGCGAAGCACAGATACGCAGTATTTT.

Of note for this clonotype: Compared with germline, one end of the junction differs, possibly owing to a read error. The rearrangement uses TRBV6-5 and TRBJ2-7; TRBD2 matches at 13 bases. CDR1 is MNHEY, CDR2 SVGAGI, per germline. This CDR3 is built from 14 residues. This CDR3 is CASSYRLAGGEQYF. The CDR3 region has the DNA TGTGCCAGTAGTTATAGACTAGCGGGAGGAGAGCAGTACTTC.

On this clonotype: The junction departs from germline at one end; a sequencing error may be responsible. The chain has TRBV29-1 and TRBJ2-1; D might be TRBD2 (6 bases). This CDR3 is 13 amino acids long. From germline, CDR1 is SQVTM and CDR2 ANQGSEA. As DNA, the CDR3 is TGCAGCGTTAAAGGGACGGCGGGGAATGAGCAGTTTTTC. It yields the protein CSVKGTAGNEQFF.

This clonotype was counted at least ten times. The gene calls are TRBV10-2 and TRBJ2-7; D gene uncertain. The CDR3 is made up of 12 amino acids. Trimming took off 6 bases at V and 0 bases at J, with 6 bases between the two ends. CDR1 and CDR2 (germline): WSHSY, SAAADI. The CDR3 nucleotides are TGCGCCAGCAGGGGCACCTCCTACGAGCAGTACTTC. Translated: CASRGTSYEQYF.

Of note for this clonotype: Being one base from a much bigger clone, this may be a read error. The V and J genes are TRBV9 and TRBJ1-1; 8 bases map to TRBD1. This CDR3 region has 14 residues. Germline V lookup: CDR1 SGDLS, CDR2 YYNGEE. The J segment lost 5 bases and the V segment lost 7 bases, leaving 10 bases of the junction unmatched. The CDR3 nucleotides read TGTGCCAGCGGCGCTTTGACAGGGGAGACTGAAGCTTTCTTT. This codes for CASGALTGETEAFF.

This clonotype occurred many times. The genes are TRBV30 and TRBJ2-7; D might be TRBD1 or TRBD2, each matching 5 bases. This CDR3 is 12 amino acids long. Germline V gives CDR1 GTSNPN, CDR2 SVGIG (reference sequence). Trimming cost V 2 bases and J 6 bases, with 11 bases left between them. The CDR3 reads CAWSPGAGEQYF. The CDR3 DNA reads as TGTGCCTGGAGTCCTGGGGCGGGCGAGCAGTACTTC.

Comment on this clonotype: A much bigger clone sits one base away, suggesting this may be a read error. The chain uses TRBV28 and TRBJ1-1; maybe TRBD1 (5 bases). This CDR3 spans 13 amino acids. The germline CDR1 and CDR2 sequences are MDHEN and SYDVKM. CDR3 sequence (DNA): TGTGCCAGCAATTTGGGGGGAGCCCCCGAAGCTGTCTTT. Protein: CASNLGGAPEAVF.

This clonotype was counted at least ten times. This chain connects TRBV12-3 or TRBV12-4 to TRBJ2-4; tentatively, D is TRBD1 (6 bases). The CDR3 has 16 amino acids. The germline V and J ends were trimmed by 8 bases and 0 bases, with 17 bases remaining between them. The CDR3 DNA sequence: TGTGCCAGCGGGCCCCGGACAGAAATAGCCAAAAACATTCAGTACTTC. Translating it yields CASGPRTEIAKNIQYF.

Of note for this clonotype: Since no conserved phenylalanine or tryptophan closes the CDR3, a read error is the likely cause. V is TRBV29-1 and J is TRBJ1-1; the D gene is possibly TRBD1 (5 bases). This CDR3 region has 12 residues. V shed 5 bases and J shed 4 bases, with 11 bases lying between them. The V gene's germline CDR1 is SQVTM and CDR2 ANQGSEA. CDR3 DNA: TGCAGCGTTTTTACAAGGGGCACTGAAGCTTTCATT. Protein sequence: CSVFTRGTEAFI.

The CDR3 region is CAGSLWDRPNYGYTF. In nucleotides, the CDR3 is TGTGCTGGCAGTCTCTGGGACAGGCCTAACTATGGCTACACCTTC. The chain is built from TRBV12-3 or TRBV12-4 and TRBJ1-2; TRBD1 agrees at 8 bases. The CDR3 is made up of 15 amino acids.

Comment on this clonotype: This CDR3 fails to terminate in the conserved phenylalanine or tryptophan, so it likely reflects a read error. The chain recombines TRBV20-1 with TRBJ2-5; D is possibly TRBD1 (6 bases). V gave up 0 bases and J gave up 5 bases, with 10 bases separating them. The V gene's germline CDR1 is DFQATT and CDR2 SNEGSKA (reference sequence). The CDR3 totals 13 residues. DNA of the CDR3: TGCAGTGCTAGAGATACAGGGATGGAGACCCAGTACCTC. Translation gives CSARDTGMETQYL.

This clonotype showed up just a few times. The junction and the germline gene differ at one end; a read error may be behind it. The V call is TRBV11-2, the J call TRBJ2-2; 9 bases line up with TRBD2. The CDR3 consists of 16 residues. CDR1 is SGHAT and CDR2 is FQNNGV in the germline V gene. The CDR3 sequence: CASSLVALAGTGELLF. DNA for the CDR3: TGTGCTAGCAGTTTAGTGGCGCTAGCGGGAACCGGGGAGCTGTTATTT.

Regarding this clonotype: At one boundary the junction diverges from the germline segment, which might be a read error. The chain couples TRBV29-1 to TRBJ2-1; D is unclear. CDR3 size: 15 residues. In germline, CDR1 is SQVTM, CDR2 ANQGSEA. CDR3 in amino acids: CSVEGPRRLGLEQFF. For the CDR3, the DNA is TGCAGCGTTGAAGGTCCCAGGCGTTTGGGCTTGGAGCAATTCTTC.

For the CDR3, the DNA is TGTGCCAGCAGCTGGGGACTAGCGAATTCACAGTATTTT. Translated: CASSWGLANSQYF. This sequence joins TRBV6-2 or TRBV6-3 and TRBJ2-3, with 10 bases lining up with TRBD2. V dropped 6 bases and J dropped 12; count of bases not matched to a gene: 9. The germline V gene has CDR1 MNHEY and CDR2 SVGEGT. This CDR3 comprises 13 residues.

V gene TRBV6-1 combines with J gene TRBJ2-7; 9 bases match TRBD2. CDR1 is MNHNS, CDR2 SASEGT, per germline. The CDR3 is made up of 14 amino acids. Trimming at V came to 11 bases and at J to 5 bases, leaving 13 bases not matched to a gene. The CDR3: CAGENSGRGNEQYF. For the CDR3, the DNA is TGTGCCGGCGAAAATAGCGGGAGAGGAAACGAGCAGTACTTC.